The T cell receptor beta chain described here comes from a study of blood T cell repertoires in COVID-19. Original processing notes: Amplification with reference gene primers provided the estimates of nucleated cell counts. The method was immunoSEQ multiplex PCR; TCRdb's version includes in-frame clones alone and lacks a portion of them. From that table come the V and J calls and clone size; the DNA was used to work out D and trimming. The data hold hundreds of thousands of clones, with about nine tenths observed a single time. V lost 8 bases, J lost 6 bases, and 17 bases lay in between. The CDR3 extends over 14 amino acids. The germline gives CDR1 WSHSY, CDR2 SAAADI. A Seattle source enrolled patients during active infection and followed them longitudinally.

Sequencing was performed on peripheral blood. V usage is TRBV10-2 and J usage is TRBJ2-1; D might be TRBD2 (7 bases). The TCR sequence derives from a woman in her 70s with COVID-19, enrolled during active disease. The CDR3 DNA follows: TGCGCCAGCGCCCTTGGGCGGGGGCTCAATGAGCAGTTCTTC. Translating it yields CASALGRGLNEQFF.